The TCR beta chain under discussion was sequenced for a study of graft-versus-host responses after intestinal transplantation. Whole-study context: Transplants given to recipients were multivisceral, liver-intestinal, or isolated intestinal. Among the recipients, all got anti-thymocyte globulin induction and then tacrolimus and steroids for about three years.

General observations from the study: Recipient marrow harbored GvH clones, some of which surfaced first in ileum or blood.

For this clone: Its antigen is currently unknown.

Produced via immunoSEQ multiplex PCR; TCRdb's table is partial and in-frame only. The sample shows tens of thousands of clones, around 90% of them seen only once. There are 16 residues in the CDR3. Germline V gene sequence: CDR1 ENHRY, CDR2 SYGVKD. The ends were cut back, 2 bases at V and 0 bases at J, with 11 bases in the middle. Sequencing was performed on unstimulated CD8+ T cells sorted from spleen or lymph node cells, taken before transplant. The rearrangement uses TRBV10-3 and TRBJ1-5, with D uncertain. The clonotype originates from a human donor who was the organ donor for an intestinal transplant. CDR3 residues: CAISEGRLYSNQPQHF. The DNA of the CDR3 is TGTGCCATCAGTGAGGGACGGCTCTATAGCAATCAGCCCCAGCATTTT.